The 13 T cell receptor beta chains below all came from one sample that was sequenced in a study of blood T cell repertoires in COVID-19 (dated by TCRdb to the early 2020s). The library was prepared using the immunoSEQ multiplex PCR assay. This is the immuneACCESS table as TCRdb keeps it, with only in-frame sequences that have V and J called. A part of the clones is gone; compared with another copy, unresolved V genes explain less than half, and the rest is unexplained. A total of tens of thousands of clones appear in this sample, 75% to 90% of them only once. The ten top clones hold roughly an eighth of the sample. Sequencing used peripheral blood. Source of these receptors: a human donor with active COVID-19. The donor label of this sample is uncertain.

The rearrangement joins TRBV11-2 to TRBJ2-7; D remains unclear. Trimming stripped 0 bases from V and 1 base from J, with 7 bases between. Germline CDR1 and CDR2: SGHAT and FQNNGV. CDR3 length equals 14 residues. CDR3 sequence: CASSLELTSYEQYF. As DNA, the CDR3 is TGTGCCAGCAGCTTAGAATTGACATCCTACGAGCAGTACTTC. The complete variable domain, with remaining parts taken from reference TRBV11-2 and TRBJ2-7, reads EAGVAQSPRYKIIEKRQSVAFWCNPISGHATLYWYQQILGQGPKLLIQFQNNGVVDDSQLPKDRFSAERLKGVDSTLKIQPAKLEDSAVYLCASSLELTSYEQYFGPGTRLTVT.

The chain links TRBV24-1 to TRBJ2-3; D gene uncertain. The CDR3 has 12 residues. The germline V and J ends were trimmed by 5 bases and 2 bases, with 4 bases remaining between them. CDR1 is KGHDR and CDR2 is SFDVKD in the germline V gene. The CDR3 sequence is CATSGDTDTQYF. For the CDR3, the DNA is TGTGCCACCAGTGGAGACACAGATACGCAGTATTTT.

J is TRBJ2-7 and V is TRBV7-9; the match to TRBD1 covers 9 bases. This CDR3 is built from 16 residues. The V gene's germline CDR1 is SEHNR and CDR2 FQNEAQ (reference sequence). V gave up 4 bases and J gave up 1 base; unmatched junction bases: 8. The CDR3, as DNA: TGTGCCAGCAGCTCCACCGGACAGGGGCCTTCCTACGAGCAGTACTTC. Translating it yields CASSSTGQGPSYEQYF.

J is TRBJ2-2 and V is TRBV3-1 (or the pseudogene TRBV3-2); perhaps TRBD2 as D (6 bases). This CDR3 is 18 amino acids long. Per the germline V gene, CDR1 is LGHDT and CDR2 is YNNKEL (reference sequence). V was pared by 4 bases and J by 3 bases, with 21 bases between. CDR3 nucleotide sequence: TGTGCCAGCAGCCTCCGCCCCGGGGGTTTTAAACACACCGGGGAGCTGTTTTTT. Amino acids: CASSLRPGGFKHTGELFF.

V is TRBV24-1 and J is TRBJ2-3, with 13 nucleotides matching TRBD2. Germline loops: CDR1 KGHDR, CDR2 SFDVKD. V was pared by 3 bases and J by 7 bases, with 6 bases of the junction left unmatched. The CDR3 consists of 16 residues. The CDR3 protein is CATSDRTSGSVNTQYF. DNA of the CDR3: TGTGCCACCAGTGATCGGACTAGCGGGAGTGTAAATACGCAGTATTTT.

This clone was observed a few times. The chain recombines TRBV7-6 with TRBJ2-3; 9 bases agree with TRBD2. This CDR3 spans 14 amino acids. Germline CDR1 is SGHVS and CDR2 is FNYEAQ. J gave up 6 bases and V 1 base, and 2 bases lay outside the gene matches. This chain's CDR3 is CASSLGAGGDTQYF. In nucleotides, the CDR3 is TGTGCCAGCAGCTTAGGGGCGGGAGGGGATACGCAGTATTTT.

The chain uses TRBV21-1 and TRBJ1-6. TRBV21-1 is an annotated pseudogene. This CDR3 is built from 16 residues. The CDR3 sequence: CARGRFRLIYNSPLHF. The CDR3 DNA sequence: TGTGCCAGGGGGAGATTCCGACTTATTTATAATTCACCCCTCCACTTT.

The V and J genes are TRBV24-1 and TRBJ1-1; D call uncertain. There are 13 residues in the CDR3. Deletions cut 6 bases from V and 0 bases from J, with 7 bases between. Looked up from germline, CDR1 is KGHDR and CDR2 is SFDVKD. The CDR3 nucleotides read TGTGCCACCAGTACCGGTATGAACACTGAAGCTTTCTTT. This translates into CATSTGMNTEAFF.

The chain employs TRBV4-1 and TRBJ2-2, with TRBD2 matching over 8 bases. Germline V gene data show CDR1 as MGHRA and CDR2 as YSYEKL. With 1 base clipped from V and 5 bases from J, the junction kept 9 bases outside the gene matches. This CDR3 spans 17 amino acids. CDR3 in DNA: TGCGCCAGCAGCCAAGGATTCGCGGGAGGAAGAACCGGGGAGCTGTTTTTT. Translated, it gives CASSQGFAGGRTGELFF.

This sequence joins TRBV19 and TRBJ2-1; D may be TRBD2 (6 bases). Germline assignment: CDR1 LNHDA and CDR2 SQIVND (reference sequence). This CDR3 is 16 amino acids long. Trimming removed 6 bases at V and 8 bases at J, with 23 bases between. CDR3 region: CASSGGVGSQFDEQFF. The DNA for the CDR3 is TGTGCCAGTAGCGGGGGAGTAGGGAGTCAATTTGATGAGCAGTTCTTC.

The CDR3 DNA is TGTGCCAGCAGTCGACAGTCGAACACTGAAGCTTTCTTT. Translated: CASSRQSNTEAFF. The rearrangement links TRBV6-4 to TRBJ1-1, with D perhaps TRBD1 (5 bases). Germline V gene lookup returns CDR1 MRHNA and CDR2 SNTAGT. Between the trimmed V and J ends, which lost 5 bases and 1 base, there was a span of 8 bases. CDR3 length equals 13 residues.

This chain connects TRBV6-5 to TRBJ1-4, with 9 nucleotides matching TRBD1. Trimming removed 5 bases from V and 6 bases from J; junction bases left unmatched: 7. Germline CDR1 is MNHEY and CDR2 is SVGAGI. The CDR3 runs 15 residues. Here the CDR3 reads CASSTNRDRDEKLFF. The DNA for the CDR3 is TGTGCCAGCAGTACAAACCGGGACAGGGATGAAAAACTGTTTTTT.

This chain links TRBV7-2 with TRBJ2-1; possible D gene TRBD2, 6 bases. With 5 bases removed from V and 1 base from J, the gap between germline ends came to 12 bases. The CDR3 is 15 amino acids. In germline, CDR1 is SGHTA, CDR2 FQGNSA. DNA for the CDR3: TGTGCCAGCAGCGCAACTAGCAGTTCCTACAATGAGCAGTTCTTC. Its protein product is CASSATSSSYNEQFF.